What follows describes a single T cell receptor (beta chain). Its antigen remains unidentified. The sample comes from a study of cytomegalovirus exposure and HLA in healthy donors. Samples came from healthy bone marrow donors. CDR3 length: 18 residues. V was trimmed by 0 bases and J by 5 bases, leaving 20 bases between them. Germline loops: CDR1 LGHNA, CDR2 YNFKEQ. Study-wide points: A missense DCLRE1C variant was associated with V- and J-gene trimming of TCR beta chains in a later analysis, and an independent cohort replicated the association. For most subjects, TCR beta sequences were reported to predict HLA-A and HLA-B alleles with accuracy.

Researchers ran the PCR with 60 Vbeta and 13 Jbeta primers. Produced via immunoSEQ multiplex PCR; TCRdb's table is partial and in-frame only. The repertoire holds about 160,000 clones, with approximately 72% as singletons. Sequencing was done on a sample of PBMCs. This chain uses TRBV4-2 with TRBJ2-1, with a weak D call TRBD1 (6 bases). The receptor was isolated from a female donor in good health and CMV-seronegative. CDR3 sequence reads: CASSQDRALRTENNEQFF. CDR3 DNA: TGTGCCAGCAGCCAAGATCGGGCGTTACGGACAGAAAACAATGAGCAGTTCTTC.